Following are 21 T cell receptor beta chains from one sample sequenced in a study of regulatory T cells in long-lasting Graves disease. Assembly of TCR beta libraries relied on iRepertoire HTBI primers together with Arm-PCR of CDR3 regions. TCRdb re-called the multiplex PCR reads through MiXCR, storing one row per CDR3 protein. The sample consists of 450,000 or so distinct CDR3 sequences, about a fifth of them appearing once. Sample time point: persistent/refractory GD, antithyroid drugs over 5 years with positive TRAb. Isolated PBMC RNA provided the starting material for the TCR library. The sample in question was peripheral blood mononuclear cells (PBMCs), obtained when the disease was refractory, from a patient treated with antithyroid drugs. The receptors were gathered from a female donor with Graves disease.

This clonotype was picked up many times. The chain recombines TRBV12-3 or TRBV12-4 with TRBJ2-7, with a weak D call TRBD2 (5 bases). V lost 7 bases and J 2 bases, leaving 9 bases between the germline ends. This CDR3 has 12 amino acids. The DNA of the CDR3 is TGTGCCAGCAACGGAGCGGCCTACGAGCAGTACTTC. Residues: CASNGAAYEQYF.

Ten or more counts support this clonotype. The V and J genes are TRBV6-1 and TRBJ2-7; D call uncertain. V lost 5 bases, J lost 0 bases, and 14 bases lay in between. Germline V lookup: CDR1 MNHNS, CDR2 SASEGT. The CDR3 consists of 15 residues. The DNA of the CDR3 is TGTGCCAGCAGTAACCCGGGCCGAGCCTCCTACGAGCAGTACTTC. Its translation: CASSNPGRASYEQYF.

This chain joins TRBV7-9 and TRBJ2-2, with D uncertain. This CDR3 is built from 14 residues. Trimming removed 6 bases at V and 1 base at J, with 9 bases between. Germline V lookup: CDR1 SEHNR, CDR2 FQNEAQ (reference sequence). In DNA form, the CDR3 reads TGTGCCAGCAGTCCGGCCCTGAACACCGGGGAGCTGTTTTTT. Translating it yields CASSPALNTGELFF.

This clonotype was seen ten or more times. The J gene is TRBJ2-7, the V gene TRBV7-2; 9 bases fit TRBD2. The trim removed 2 bases at V and 3 bases at J, leaving 5 bases unmatched. CDR1 and CDR2 from the germline V gene are SGHTA and FQGNSA. The CDR3 has 15 residues. Written as DNA, the CDR3 is TGTGCCAGCAGCTTAAGAGCGGGAGGCCACTACGAGCAGTACTTC. It yields the protein CASSLRAGGHYEQYF.

This clonotype turned up a few times. J is TRBJ2-1 and V is TRBV6-5, with D hard to call. CDR1 is MNHEY, CDR2 SVGAGI, per germline. With 0 bases removed from V and 0 bases from J, the gap between germline ends came to 9 bases. The CDR3 is 16 residues long. Here the CDR3 reads CASSYSLLSSYNEQFF. The CDR3 DNA reads as TGTGCCAGCAGTTACTCGCTCCTAAGCTCCTACAATGAGCAGTTCTTC.

The genes are TRBV7-2 and TRBJ2-1; 8 bases align to TRBD1. CDR3 length: 16 residues. Germline CDR1 and CDR2: SGHTA and FQGNSA. The junction had 11 bases not matched to a gene; V was cut back by 5 bases and J by 5 bases. For the CDR3, the DNA is TGTGCCAGCAGCCAGACAGGGGTTGGGATTGACAATGAGCAGTTCTTC. Translated, it gives CASSQTGVGIDNEQFF. The full variable domain, its missing parts supplied by reference TRBV7-2 and TRBJ2-1, is GAGVSQSPSNKVTEKGKDVELRCDPISGHTALYWYRQSLGQGLEFLIYFQGNSAPDKSGLPSDRFSAERTGGSVSTLTIQRTQQEDSAVYLCASSQTGVGIDNEQFFGPGTRLTVL.

This clonotype appeared many times. The V gene is TRBV6-5, the J gene TRBJ2-7, with D hard to call. The length of the CDR3 is 14 residues. V was clipped by 0 bases and J by 2 bases, with 8 bases between them. Germline-derived CDR1 and CDR2 are MNHEY and SVGAGI. The CDR3 DNA sequence: TGTGCCAGCAGTTACTCGATCGGACCCTACGAGCAGTACTTC. It encodes CASSYSIGPYEQYF.

This clonotype occurred many times. The chain has TRBV27 and TRBJ2-5; D unresolved. The CDR3 extends over 14 amino acids. The ends were cut back, 1 base at V and 5 bases at J, with 11 bases in the middle. The germline CDR1 and CDR2 sequences are MNHEY and SMNVEV (reference sequence). DNA of the CDR3: TGTGCCAGCAGTTTATGGGGTATAGGGGAGACCCAGTACTTC. It translates to CASSLWGIGETQYF.

This clonotype was observed many times. This rearrangement joins TRBV6-4 to TRBJ1-5; no reliable D call. Trimming took off 2 bases at V and 2 bases at J, with 1 base between the two ends. CDR3 length: 12 amino acids. Germline values: CDR1 MRHNA, CDR2 SNTAGT. CDR3: CASSDGNQPQHF. The CDR3 bases are TGTGCCAGCAGTGACGGCAATCAGCCCCAGCATTTT.

On this clonotype: A much more abundant neighbour one base away suggests this may be a read error. This chain uses TRBV12-3 or TRBV12-4 with TRBJ2-5; TRBD2 matches at 8 bases. The CDR3 runs to 14 residues. The V segment lost 6 bases and the J segment 11 bases; nucleotides outside the gene matches: 14. The CDR3 loop reads CASSLTSAYNEQYF. The CDR3 DNA follows: TGTGCCAGCAGCCTGACTAGCGCCTACAATGAGCAGTACTTC.

The genes are TRBV12-5 and TRBJ2-7; unclear D gene. Germline V gives CDR1 LGHNT, CDR2 FRNRAP. V gave up 0 bases and J gave up 2 bases, with 14 bases separating them. CDR3 length: 16 residues. Here the CDR3 reads CASGLVLEGSTYEQYF. The CDR3 DNA is TGTGCTAGTGGTTTGGTACTTGAAGGATCGACCTACGAGCAGTACTTC.

In its sample, this clonotype was seen a few times. J is TRBJ2-2 and V is TRBV27; D is undetermined. The CDR3 contains 14 residues. V was trimmed by 3 bases and J by 5 bases, leaving 10 bases between them. Per germline, CDR1 MNHEY and CDR2 SMNVEV (reference sequence). For the CDR3, the DNA is TGTGCCAGCAGTTTTGCCTACATTACCGGGGAGCTGTTTTTT. This translates into CASSFAYITGELFF.

The CDR3 coding sequence is TGTGCCAGCGTTCGAGCCAGCGGGAGTAGGGATACGCAGTATTTT. It specifies CASVRASGSRDTQYF. This rearrangement joins TRBV2 to TRBJ2-3; the match to TRBD2 covers 8 bases. After removal of 8 bases from V and 6 bases from J, the junction contained 13 bases not matched to a gene. The CDR3 has 15 amino acids. Germline V lookup: CDR1 SNHLY, CDR2 FYNNEI. The whole variable domain, filled in from reference TRBV2 and TRBJ2-3, reads EPEVTQTPSHQVTQMGQEVILRCVPISNHLYFYWYRQILGQKVEFLVSFYNNEISEKSEIFDDQFSVERPDGSNFTLKIRSTKLEDSAMYFCASVRASGSRDTQYFGPGTRLTVL.

This clonotype was seen only a few times. V usage is TRBV19 and J usage is TRBJ1-1; D not certain. The CDR3 consists of 13 residues. Between the trimmed V and J ends, which lost 3 bases and 0 bases, there was a span of 5 bases. Germline values: CDR1 LNHDA, CDR2 SQIVND (reference sequence). CDR3 bases: TGTGCCAGTAGTATGGCTCTGAACACTGAAGCTTTCTTT. As protein: CASSMALNTEAFF.

V gene TRBV12-3 or TRBV12-4 combines with J gene TRBJ2-2, with 8 bases aligning to TRBD2. The CDR3 has 16 amino acids. V was pared by 3 bases and J by 3 bases, with 6 bases of the junction left unmatched. The CDR3 spells CASSLSGGRHTGELFF. Here the CDR3 DNA reads TGTGCCAGCAGTTTGAGCGGCGGGAGGCACACCGGGGAGCTGTTTTTT.

V is TRBV7-9 and J is TRBJ1-4, with a tentative D call TRBD1 (6 bases). This CDR3 region has 16 residues. Germline assignment: CDR1 SEHNR and CDR2 FQNEAQ (reference sequence). Trimming stripped 5 bases from V and 3 bases from J, with 16 bases between. CDR3 sequence reads: CASSPSGGQANEKLFF. In DNA, the CDR3 is TGTGCCAGCAGCCCTTCGGGGGGCCAGGCTAATGAAAAACTGTTTTTT.

V and J are TRBV5-6 and TRBJ1-1, with a possible D match to TRBD1 (6 bases). The germline gives CDR1 SGHDT, CDR2 YYEEEE. V was pared by 7 bases and J by 8 bases, with 21 bases between. The CDR3 spans 14 residues. CDR3 region: CASGRTGWGGEAFF. CDR3 sequence (DNA): TGTGCCAGCGGCCGAACAGGATGGGGGGGCGAAGCTTTCTTT.

This clonotype was recorded at least ten times. The gene calls are TRBV11-2 and TRBJ1-4; weak D call: TRBD1 (6 bases). The CDR3 has 15 residues. Trimming left V 5 bases short and J 7 bases short, with 17 bases between. CDR1 is SGHAT and CDR2 is FQNNGV in the germline V gene. This CDR3 is CASSRAEARGEKLFF. The CDR3 DNA follows: TGTGCCAGCAGCCGTGCCGAAGCCAGGGGTGAAAAACTGTTTTTT.

J is TRBJ1-2 and V is TRBV28; TRBD1 is a possible D gene (6 bases). This CDR3 is 14 amino acids long. Germline V gene data show CDR1 as MDHEN and CDR2 as SYDVKM. The V end lost 5 bases, the J end lost 5 bases, and 15 bases lay between the germline ends. The CDR3 protein is CASSRTGLGYGYTF. As DNA, the CDR3 is TGTGCCAGCAGTCGAACAGGGTTGGGATATGGCTACACCTTC.

As regards this clonotype: This may stem from a read error, because a much larger clone lies one nucleotide away. This chain uses TRBV6-1 with TRBJ1-2; perhaps TRBD1 as D (5 bases). Trimming pared 6 bases from V and 8 bases from J, leaving 10 bases between. The CDR3 consists of 11 residues. Germline V gene sequence: CDR1 MNHNS, CDR2 SASEGT. The CDR3 sequence is CASRAGLGYTF. In DNA, the CDR3 is TGTGCCAGCAGAGCAGGGCTGGGCTACACCTTC.

This chain joins TRBV12-3 or TRBV12-4 and TRBJ2-4; D may match TRBD1 or TRBD2 (5 bases each). This CDR3 region has 13 residues. V was shortened by 11 bases and J by 7 bases, with 18 bases between the two germline ends. In nucleotides, the CDR3 is TGTGCCGCCGCTCGAGGGGCTGGCAACATTCAGTACTTC. This codes for CAAARGAGNIQYF.